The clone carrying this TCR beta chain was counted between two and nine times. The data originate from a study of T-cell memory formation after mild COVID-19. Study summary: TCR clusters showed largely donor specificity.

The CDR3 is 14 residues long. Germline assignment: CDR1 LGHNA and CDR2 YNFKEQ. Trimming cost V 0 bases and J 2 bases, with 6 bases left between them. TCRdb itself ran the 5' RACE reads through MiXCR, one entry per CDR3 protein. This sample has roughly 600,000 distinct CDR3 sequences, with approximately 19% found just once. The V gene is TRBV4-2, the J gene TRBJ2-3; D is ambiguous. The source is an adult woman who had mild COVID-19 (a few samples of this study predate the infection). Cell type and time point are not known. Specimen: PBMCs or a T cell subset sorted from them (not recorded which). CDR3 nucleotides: TGTGCCAGCAGCCAAGACAGAGACACAGATACGCAGTATTTT. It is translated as CASSQDRDTDTQYF.